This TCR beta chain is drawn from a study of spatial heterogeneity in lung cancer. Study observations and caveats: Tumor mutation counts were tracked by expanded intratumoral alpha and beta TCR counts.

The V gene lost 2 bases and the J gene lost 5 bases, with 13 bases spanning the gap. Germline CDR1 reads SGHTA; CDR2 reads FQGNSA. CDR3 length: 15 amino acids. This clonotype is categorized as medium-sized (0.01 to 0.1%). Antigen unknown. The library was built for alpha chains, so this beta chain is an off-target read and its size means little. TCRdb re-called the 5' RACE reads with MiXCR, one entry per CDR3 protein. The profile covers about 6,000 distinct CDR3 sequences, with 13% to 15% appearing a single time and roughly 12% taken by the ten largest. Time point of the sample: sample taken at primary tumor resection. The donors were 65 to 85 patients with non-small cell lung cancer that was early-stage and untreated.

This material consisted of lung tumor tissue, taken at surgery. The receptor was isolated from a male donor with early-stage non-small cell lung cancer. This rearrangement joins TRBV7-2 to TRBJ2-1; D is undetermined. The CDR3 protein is CASSLFSGSNNEQFF. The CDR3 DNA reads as TGTGCCAGCAGCTTATTTTCAGGCTCGAACAATGAGCAGTTCTTC.